This TCR beta chain was recovered during a study of memory CD4+ T cells and cytomegalovirus serostatus. The sort gate was single viable CD3+CD4+CD8-CD45RO+ cells for memory CD4+ T cells. General study results and limits: Each of approximately 63 CMV-associated TCRbeta sequences occurred in one to five individuals.

CDR3 size: 21 residues. The germline V gene has CDR1 SGDLS and CDR2 YYNGEE. Losses at the gene ends were 4 bases for V and 2 bases for J; bases not matched to a gene: 12. Clones were read by immunoSEQ multiplex PCR, and TCRdb kept only the in-frame ones, dropping some. Here the sample spans fewer than 35,000 clones, over 70% being singletons. This clone occurred once. Antigen specificity is unknown. Sequencing was carried out using memory CD4+ T cells from blood. The V and J genes are TRBV9 and TRBJ2-6; TRBD2 aligns across 16 bases. The TCR was taken from an adult in good health and CMV-seronegative. CDR3 loop: CASSPGTSGGAVFAGANVLTF. The CDR3 DNA reads as TGTGCCAGCAGCCCTGGGACTAGCGGGGGGGCGGTGTTTGCTGGGGCCAACGTCCTGACTTTC. The variable domain in full, completed from reference TRBV9 and TRBJ2-6, reads DSGVTQTPKHLITATGQRVTLRCSPRSGDLSVYWYQQSLDQGLQFLIQYYNGEERAKGNILERFSAQQFPDLHSELNLSSLELGDSALYFCASSPGTSGGAVFAGANVLTFGAGSRLTVL.